These T cell receptor beta chains were read from a single sample in a study of vaccination and CD4 T cells after COVID-19. No antigens are known for them. Each CDR3 protein gets one entry after TCRdb re-called the PCR reads with MiXCR. This repertoire shows over 10,000 distinct CDR3 sequences, 35% found once; its top ten account for about 12%. Sequenced: CD4+ T cells from blood, cultured in vitro. These receptors were obtained from a human donor who had recovered from COVID-19. The CDR3 runs from the conserved cysteine through the conserved F or W. A D gene is named only where the DNA matches it firmly. Where a row states a size, it is once, few, many or the class of an expanded clone; other rows omit it.

size	V	D	J	length	DNA	CDR3
-	TRBV2	-	TRBJ1-3	16	TGTGCCAGCAGCGGGTTTCGAGCGGAAACTGGAAACACCATATATTTT	CASSGFRAETGNTIYF
-	TRBV6-5	TRBD1	TRBJ2-7	17	TGTGCCAGCAGTTCCGCTTACACCGGGACAGGGGTTCTCGAGCAGTACTTC	CASSSAYTGTGVLEQYF
-	TRBV28	TRBD1	TRBJ2-3	16	TGTGCCAGCAGTTATAACGGACAGGGCAACTCAGATACGCAGTATTTT	CASSYNGQGNSDTQYF
-	TRBV20-1	-	TRBJ2-5	13	TGCAGTGCCGCTGACGGATACCAAGAGACCCAGTACTTC	CSAADGYQETQYF
-	TRBV29-1	-	TRBJ1-2	12	TGCAGCGTTACAACAGGGCCCTATGGCTACACCTTC	CSVTTGPYGYTF
few	TRBV24-1	-	TRBJ2-1	14	TGTGCCACCAGTGCTAGCGCCAACTACAATGAGCAGTTCTTC	CATSASANYNEQFF
-	TRBV7-9	-	TRBJ1-2	14	TGTGCCAGCACCCCTGTCGGGAGCCACTATGGCTACACCTTC	CASTPVGSHYGYTF
few	TRBV25-1	-	TRBJ2-5	14	TGTGCCAGCAGTGAATTGCGGGGAAAAGAGACCCAGTACTTC	CASSELRGKETQYF
-	TRBV5-4	TRBD2	TRBJ2-7	13	TGTGCCAGCAGCTTAGCGGGGTTCTACGAGCAGTACTTC	CASSLAGFYEQYF
few	TRBV24-1	-	TRBJ2-2	14	TGTGCCACCAGTGATTTCAAGAACACCGGGGAGCTGTTTTTT	CATSDFKNTGELFF
few	TRBV20-1	-	TRBJ1-2	10	TGCAGTTGGCCCTACTATGGCTACACCTTC	CSWPYYGYTF
-	TRBV19	TRBD2	TRBJ2-2	19	TGTGCCAGTAGTATAGGACTAGCGGGAGGAAAACAAAACACCGGGGAGCTGTTTTTT	CASSIGLAGGKQNTGELFF
few	TRBV12-3/TRBV12-4	-	TRBJ1-1	14	TGTGCCAGCAGTTCATCGCGGGGAGGGGCTGAAGCTTTCTTT	CASSSSRGGAEAFF
few	TRBV7-9	TRBD2	TRBJ2-5	14	TGTGCCAGCAGCGATAGCGGGAGGGGCGAGACCCAGTACTTC	CASSDSGRGETQYF
-	TRBV15	-	TRBJ2-1	12	TGTGCCACCAGCAGAGATGTGCGAATTCAGTTCTTC	CATSRDVRIQFF
few	TRBV7-9	-	TRBJ2-5	14	TGTGCCAGCAGCCCCTCTAGGGCCCAAGAGACCCAGTACTTC	CASSPSRAQETQYF
-	TRBV4-2	TRBD1	TRBJ1-1	15	TGTGCCAGCAGCCAAGGGGGGACAGGGGACACTGAAGCTTTCTTT	CASSQGGTGDTEAFF
-	TRBV18	TRBD1	TRBJ2-5	19	TGTGCCAGCTCACCACTTCCCGGCTCCAGGGGGAATAGCTTTGAGACCCAGTACTTC	CASSPLPGSRGNSFETQYF
few	TRBV20-1	TRBD1	TRBJ1-5	15	TGCAGTGCTATCAGGACAGGGGGCTCGGGCCAGCCCCAGCATTTT	CSAIRTGGSGQPQHF
-	TRBV6-1	-	TRBJ2-1	15	TGTGCCAGCAGTGAACAGGGTCCATCCTACAATGAGCAGTTCTTC	CASSEQGPSYNEQFF
-	TRBV27	-	TRBJ2-2	15	TGTGCCAGCAGTTTCGACAGGCCAGGGGCCGGGGAGCTGTTTTTT	CASSFDRPGAGELFF
-	TRBV24-1	-	TRBJ2-1	18	TGTCCCACCAGTGACACCCTACGGGGCTTGAGCTCCTACAATGAGCAGTTCTTC	CPTSDTLRGLSSYNEQFF
few	TRBV20-1	-	TRBJ2-2	11	TGCAGTGCTCCCGCCGAAGGGGAGCTGTTTTTT	CSAPAEGELFF
-	TRBV5-6	-	TRBJ1-2	14	TGTGCCAGCAGCGATATACAGGGAGGCTATGGCTACACCTTC	CASSDIQGGYGYTF
few	TRBV2	-	TRBJ1-5	14	TGTGCCAGCGCGGTGGGCAGGGCTAGTCAGCCCCAGCATTTT	CASAVGRASQPQHF
few	TRBV14	-	TRBJ2-3	14	TGTGCCAGCAGCCAAAGGAGACTTGGAGATACGCAGTATTTT	CASSQRRLGDTQYF
-	TRBV20-1	-	TRBJ2-1	12	TGCAGTCCTTTATCTGACTCCAATGAGCAGTTCTTC	CSPLSDSNEQFF
-	TRBV6-9	-	TRBJ2-5	14	TGTGCCAGCAGTTATTCTGGGGGGCGGGAGACCCAGTACTTC	CASSYSGGRETQYF
few	TRBV30	TRBD2	TRBJ2-7	13	TGTGCCTGCCGGACTAGCGGTTACTACGAGCAGTACTTC	CACRTSGYYEQYF
few	TRBV20-1	-	TRBJ1-4	14	TGCAGTGCTAGAGAGGACGGGGATAATGAAAAACTGTTTTTT	CSAREDGDNEKLFF
-	TRBV2	-	TRBJ2-5	12	TGTGCCAGCAGTGCTAGTGGAGAGACCCAGTACTTC	CASSASGETQYF
once	TRBV2	-	TRBJ2-3	14	TGTGCCAGCAGCTCACAGGCCCTCACAGATACGCAGTATTTT	CASSSQALTDTQYF
medium-sized	TRBV2	TRBD1	TRBJ2-1	15	TGTGCCAGCACTTCCGGGACAGGGGGATACAATGAGCAGTTCTTC	CASTSGTGGYNEQFF
few	TRBV19	-	TRBJ2-5	13	TGTGCCAGTACCCCAGAAGGGTCAGAGACCCAGTACTTC	CASTPEGSETQYF
-	TRBV19	-	TRBJ1-5	15	TGTGCCAGTAGTTGGTCCAGGGGTGGCAATCAGCCCCAGCATTTT	CASSWSRGGNQPQHF
-	TRBV6-5	-	TRBJ2-3	13	TGTGCCAGCAGTTACTCGGGACTAGATACGCAGTATTTT	CASSYSGLDTQYF
-	TRBV6-5	-	TRBJ1-2	14	TGTGCCAGCAGTTACTCGGGGGGCCAGTATGGCTACACCTTC	CASSYSGGQYGYTF
-	TRBV5-1	TRBD2	TRBJ2-2	15	TGCGCCAGCAGCGTGACTAGCGGGACGGGCGGGGAGCTGTTTTTT	CASSVTSGTGGELFF
few	TRBV20-1	-	TRBJ1-6	14	TGCAGTGCTGCGGACAGCCGAGGCTATTCACCCCTCCACTTT	CSAADSRGYSPLHF
few	TRBV20-1	-	TRBJ2-2	12	TGCAGTGCTACCCCCCTCGGCGGGGAGCTGTTTTTT	CSATPLGGELFF
once	TRBV7-3	-	TRBJ1-1	13	TGTGCCAGCAGCTCGCAGCCCGACACTGAAGCTTTCTTT	CASSSQPDTEAFF
few	TRBV21-1	-	TRBJ2-2	12	TGTGCCAGCAGCAAGGGTGGCGGGGAGCTGTTTTTT	CASSKGGGELFF
-	TRBV10-1	-	TRBJ2-3	14	TGCGCCAGCAGTGAAAGCGGTAGTTCAGATACGCAGTATTTT	CASSESGSSDTQYF
few	TRBV19	-	TRBJ1-1	14	TGTGCCAGTAGTACCCCGGGGGGGGGCACTGAAGCTTTCTTT	CASSTPGGGTEAFF
few	TRBV30	-	TRBJ2-3	10	TGTGCCGGGGGGAGGGATACGCAGTATTTT	CAGGRDTQYF